This passage covers 28 T cell receptor beta chains from one sample sequenced in a study of Graves' ophthalmopathy and Graves' hyperthyroidism. Amplification from RNA transcripts yielded the TCR beta CDR3 regions. HTBI primers primed a first-round RT-PCR, and a second-round multiplex PCR followed. One entry per CDR3 protein, called by TCRdb with MiXCR from the multiplex PCR reads. The profile shows around 1.1 million distinct CDR3 sequences, about two fifths of them singletons. The sequencing sample was made of peripheral blood or thyroid tissue (not recorded which). The receptors were sampled from an adult man with Graves' hyperthyroidism.

The rearrangement joins TRBV7-9 to TRBJ2-7, with 7 positions matching TRBD1. Germline V lookup: CDR1 SEHNR, CDR2 FQNEAQ (reference sequence). The CDR3 is 12 residues long. Trimming took 5 bases from V and 5 from J; bases not matched to a gene: 3. CDR3 protein: CASSTGQNEQYF. The CDR3 nucleotides read TGTGCCAGCAGCACGGGACAGAACGAGCAGTACTTC.

This clonotype occurred many times. The chain is built from TRBV12-3 or TRBV12-4 and TRBJ1-5; D call uncertain. V was pared by 5 bases and J by 8 bases, with 16 bases between. The CDR3 sequence is 14 residues long. The CDR3 DNA reads TGTGCCAGCAGTCGTCCGCCGGGGTTGGAGCCCCAGCATTTT. Amino acids: CASSRPPGLEPQHF.

This clonotype came up many times. The chain combines TRBV19 with TRBJ1-5, with no clear D. Germline values: CDR1 LNHDA, CDR2 SQIVND (reference sequence). V shed 4 bases and J shed 9 bases, with 7 bases lying between them. The CDR3 extends over 11 amino acids. Here the CDR3 DNA reads TGTGCCAGTAGTAGGACGGGGCCCCAGCATTTT. Translating it yields CASSRTGPQHF. Complete variable domain (other parts from reference TRBV19 and TRBJ1-5): DGGITQSPKYLFRKEGQNVTLSCEQNLNHDAMYWYRQDPGQGLRLIYYSQIVNDFQKGDIAEGYSVSREKKESFPLTVTSAQKNPTAFYLCASSRTGPQHFGDGTRLSIL.

This clonotype came up a few times. Compared with germline, one end of the junction differs, possibly owing to a read error. The chain employs TRBV7-2 and TRBJ2-6, with 7 bases lining up with TRBD1. This CDR3 region has 18 residues. Germline V gives CDR1 SGHTA, CDR2 FQGNSA. This CDR3 reads CASSQWLGQPSGANVLTF. CDR3 in DNA: TGTGCCAGCAGCCAATGGCTGGGACAGCCCTCTGGTGCCAACGTCCTGACTTTC.

Regarding this clonotype: This may arise from a read error, as a much more abundant clone is one base away. The chain uses TRBV25-1 and TRBJ2-6, with D hard to call. V lost 9 bases, J lost 0 bases, and 15 bases lay in between. CDR3 length: 16 amino acids. Germline V gives CDR1 MGHDK, CDR2 SYGVNS. The CDR3 DNA is TGTGCCAGTAGTCAGGCGGCGATCTCTGGGGCCAACGTCCTGACTTTC. This codes for CASSQAAISGANVLTF.

This clonotype was picked up many times. The chain carries TRBV20-1 and TRBJ2-7; TRBD1 might be the D (6 bases). Trimming took 4 bases from V and 0 from J, leaving 10 bases between them. The CDR3 length is 13 residues. The germline V gene encodes CDR1 DFQATT and CDR2 SNEGSKA (reference sequence). CDR3 nucleotide sequence: TGCAGTGCTACCGGGACACTCTCCTACGAGCAGTACTTC. Protein sequence: CSATGTLSYEQYF.

This clonotype was seen a few times. J is TRBJ1-2 and V is TRBV4-1; D is unclear. Trimming removed 4 bases from V and 4 bases from J, with 19 bases in between. Germline V CDR1 and CDR2: MGHRA, YSYEKL. The length of the CDR3 is 16 residues. CDR3 residues: CASSRDLRTFFYGYTF. The CDR3 DNA reads as TGCGCCAGCAGCCGGGATTTACGGACCTTCTTCTATGGCTACACCTTC.

The chain has TRBV15 and TRBJ1-2; TRBD1 agrees at 9 bases. Germline CDR1 and CDR2: LNHNV and YYDKDF (reference sequence). The CDR3 runs to 14 residues. The ends lost 2 bases at V and 4 bases at J; junction bases unmatched: 2. The CDR3 is CATSRTGGSYGYTF. The CDR3 coding sequence is TGTGCCACCAGCAGAACAGGGGGCAGCTATGGCTACACCTTC.

This clonotype has a count of ten or more. The gene calls are TRBV29-1 and TRBJ2-7; 9 bases are a match to TRBD2. Germline trimming cut 1 base from V and 9 bases from J; bases unmatched to any gene: 1. Per germline, CDR1 SQVTM and CDR2 ANQGSEA. The CDR3 consists of 11 residues. For the CDR3, the DNA is TGCAGCGTTGAAGTAGCGGGGGTGCAGTACTTC. This encodes CSVEVAGVQYF.

The chain is built from TRBV7-3 and TRBJ1-1; D is uncertain. The CDR3 consists of 13 residues. Germline CDR1 and CDR2: SGHTA and FQGTGA. Deletions cut 4 bases from V and 6 bases from J, with 12 bases between. CDR3 sequence (DNA): TGTGCCAGCAGCTCTCAAGCGGGGTCTGAAGCTTTCTTT. Translation gives CASSSQAGSEAFF.

With regard to this clonotype: Possible read error: a much larger clone is one base away. The CDR3 spells CAGSPTSTETQYF. As DNA, the CDR3 is TGTGCCGGCAGCCCAACTAGTACAGAGACCCAGTACTTC. V is TRBV7-6 and J is TRBJ2-5; possible D gene TRBD2, 5 bases. CDR3 length: 13 amino acids. Germline CDR1 reads SGHVS; CDR2 reads FNYEAQ.

The V call is TRBV20-1, the J call TRBJ2-5; weak D call: TRBD2 (6 bases). V lost 5 bases and J 5 bases, leaving 15 bases between the germline ends. This CDR3 comprises 13 residues. The germline CDR1 and CDR2 sequences are DFQATT and SNEGSKA (reference sequence). Written as DNA, the CDR3 is TGCAGTGCTGGAGGGGCGGCCCGGGAGACCCAGTACTTC. Encoded protein: CSAGGAARETQYF.

The sample holds one count of this clonotype. The conserved phenylalanine or tryptophan is not found at the CDR3 terminus, so this likely reflects a read error. The chain carries TRBV11-2 and TRBJ1-1, with D tentatively TRBD1 (5 bases). V gave up 5 bases and J gave up 2 bases, with 9 bases separating them. CDR1 and CDR2 from the germline V gene are SGHAT and FQNNGV. CDR3 length: 13 amino acids. The CDR3 protein is CASSRTGNTEAFS. CDR3 nucleotides: TGTGCCAGCAGCCGTACAGGAAACACTGAAGCTTTCTCT.

The chain employs TRBV7-2 and TRBJ1-1; TRBD1 agrees at 7 bases. Germline V gene lookup returns CDR1 SGHTA and CDR2 FQGNSA. The CDR3 covers 15 residues. J was trimmed by 1 base and V by 5 bases; bases with no gene match: 7. CDR3 DNA sequence: TGTGCCAGCAGCCTAGGACAGGCGTCGAACACTGAAGCTTTCTTT. Translated, it gives CASSLGQASNTEAFF.

V usage is TRBV27 and J usage is TRBJ1-2; D is uncertain. Trimming removed 3 bases at V and 4 bases at J, with 9 bases between. The CDR3 is 13 residues long. The germline V gene has CDR1 MNHEY and CDR2 SMNVEV (reference sequence). As DNA, the CDR3 is TGTGCCAGCAGTTTCAGTTCAGGCTATGGCTACACCTTC. Its protein product is CASSFSSGYGYTF.

The chain has TRBV7-2 and TRBJ1-2, with 9 bases fitting TRBD1. V trimming: 4 bases; J trimming: 7 bases; junction bases outside the gene matches: 10. This CDR3 comprises 15 residues. Germline CDR1 is SGHTA and CDR2 is FQGNSA. The CDR3 DNA sequence: TGTGCCAGCAGCTCCCCCGCACAGGGGGCGTCTGGCTACACCTTC. Translating it yields CASSSPAQGASGYTF.

In this sample, this clonotype turned up many times. This CDR3 reads CSVRVETQYF. The CDR3 coding sequence is TGCAGTGTCAGGGTGGAGACCCAGTACTTC. The chain has TRBV29-1 and TRBJ2-5; a possible D gene is TRBD1 (5 bases). The CDR3 is made up of 10 amino acids. Germline V gene data show CDR1 as SQVTM and CDR2 as ANQGSEA.

With regard to this clonotype: A read error is likely, as this CDR3 ends without the conserved phenylalanine or tryptophan. It is unclear where the CDR3 begins or ends on the DNA, so no DNA is shown, and the CDR3 is as TCRdb lists it. The chain employs TRBV7-3 and TRBJ2-7. The germline CDR1 and CDR2 sequences are SGHTA and FQGTGA. The CDR3 spans 8 residues, counting both ends. The CDR3 protein is CASSFTQT.

The V call is TRBV6-5, the J call TRBJ2-5, with TRBD2 as a possible D gene (6 bases). The CDR3 spans 15 residues. The V gene's germline CDR1 is MNHEY and CDR2 SVGAGI. The V end was cut by 7 bases, the J end by 1 base, with 16 bases between. CDR3 sequence reads: CASTDGSGGQETQYF. In nucleotides, the CDR3 is TGTGCCAGCACCGACGGGTCCGGGGGCCAAGAGACCCAGTACTTC.

With respect to this clonotype: The CDR3 ends on some other residue instead of the conserved phenylalanine or tryptophan, so this is likely a read error. Because the CDR3's place on the DNA is in doubt, the DNA is left out and the CDR3 is given as listed by TCRdb. The chain has TRBV7-2 and TRBJ1-4. The CDR3 contains 8 residues when both ends are counted. Germline V CDR1 and CDR2: SGHTA, FQGNSA. CDR3 protein: CASSLALI.

There are many counts of this clonotype. This sequence joins TRBV20-1 and TRBJ2-7, with TRBD2 as a possible D gene (6 bases). CDR1 is DFQATT, CDR2 SNEGSKA, per germline (reference sequence). The CDR3 is made up of 12 amino acids. V lost 8 bases, J lost 0 bases, and 11 bases lay in between. The CDR3 sequence is CSKGLTSYEQYF. In nucleotides, the CDR3 is TGCAGTAAGGGACTGACCTCCTACGAGCAGTACTTC.

This clonotype was recorded at least ten times. This rearrangement joins TRBV11-2 to TRBJ2-2; no clear D gene. The CDR3 contains 15 residues. V was cut by 5 bases and J by 1 base, with 11 bases left in between. Germline V gene data show CDR1 as SGHAT and CDR2 as FQNNGV. The DNA of the CDR3 is TGTGCCAGCAGCCGGTCGGCGGTGAACACCGGGGAGCTGTTTTTT. Protein sequence: CASSRSAVNTGELFF.

This clonotype has a count of ten or more. The V and J genes are TRBV12-3 or TRBV12-4 and TRBJ2-7, with D possibly matching TRBD2 (5 bases). CDR3 length: 14 residues. Trimming removed 7 bases from V and 2 bases from J, with 15 bases in between. The CDR3 DNA sequence: TGTGCCAGCACCCCCGGGATAGCAACCTACGAGCAGTACTTC. Translated, it gives CASTPGIATYEQYF.

The chain combines TRBV5-1 with TRBJ1-2; no clear D. The V gene's germline CDR1 is SGHRS and CDR2 YFSETQ. The CDR3 is 15 amino acids. The V and J ends lost 2 bases and 0 bases respectively, with 11 bases between them. The CDR3 loop is CASSFGGRTNYGYTF. The DNA for the CDR3 is TGCGCCAGCAGCTTTGGTGGACGGACTAACTATGGCTACACCTTC.

As for this clonotype: The junction departs from the called germline gene at one end, perhaps through a read error. The chain recombines TRBV10-3 with TRBJ2-5; 12 nucleotides agree with TRBD1. This CDR3 is built from 16 residues. The germline V gene has CDR1 ENHRY and CDR2 SYGVKD. The CDR3 sequence is CASSFGTGGQGETQYF. In nucleotides, the CDR3 is TGTGCCAGCAGTTTCGGGACAGGGGGCCAAGGAGAGACCCAGTACTTC.

This clonotype was seen a few times. The V call is TRBV29-1, the J call TRBJ2-2; 8 nucleotides align to TRBD2. The J segment lost 4 bases and the V segment lost 7 bases, leaving 11 bases of the junction unmatched. The CDR3 has 15 amino acids. Germline V lookup: CDR1 SQVTM, CDR2 ANQGSEA. DNA for the CDR3: TGCAGCGCTCGGGGGGGGTCCCGGGGCACCGGGGAGCTGTTTTTT. Residues: CSARGGSRGTGELFF.

The CDR3 loop is CATSTGEWETQYF. The CDR3 DNA follows: TGTGCCACCAGCACCGGGGAGTGGGAGACCCAGTACTTC. This chain links TRBV15 with TRBJ2-5, with a weak D call TRBD2 (5 bases). Trimming took 4 bases from V and 5 from J, leaving 11 bases between them. CDR1 and CDR2 from the germline V gene are LNHNV and YYDKDF (reference sequence). The CDR3 extends over 13 amino acids.

There are many counts of this clonotype. This chain uses TRBV10-3 with TRBJ2-2; 7 bases map to TRBD1. The CDR3 is made up of 15 amino acids. Germline CDR1 and CDR2: ENHRY and SYGVKD. The ends lost 11 bases at V and 0 bases at J; junction bases unmatched: 9. For the CDR3, the DNA is TGTGCCTCCCAAAAAGGACAGGCGAACACCGGGGAGCTGTTTTTT. The encoded protein is CASQKGQANTGELFF.